The 20 T cell receptor beta chains below come from one sample, sequenced in a study of blood T cells in healthy people across ages. For the second PCR, which ran for 7 to 11 cycles, a sample-barcoded 5' primer and a J-beta primer mix were used. TCRdb re-derived calls from the 5' RACE reads in MiXCR, one entry per CDR3 protein. Of hundreds of thousands of distinct CDR3 sequences in the sample, roughly 58% are singletons; the top ten hold about two fifths. The sequenced sample was blood. These receptors were taken from a man aged 55 to 70 in good health.

This clonotype appeared once. This chain links TRBV4-1 with TRBJ2-3; a weak D match, TRBD2 (5 bases). The V end lost 1 base, the J end lost 6 bases, and 8 bases lay between the germline ends. The CDR3 runs to 13 residues. Germline V gene data show CDR1 as MGHRA and CDR2 as YSYEKL. The CDR3 sequence is CASSQAREDTQYF. The DNA of the CDR3 is TGCGCCAGCAGCCAAGCGAGGGAGGATACGCAGTATTTT.

This clonotype was seen only a few times. The rearrangement links TRBV10-3 to TRBJ2-1; tentatively, D is TRBD1 (5 bases). CDR3 size: 14 residues. From germline, CDR1 is ENHRY and CDR2 SYGVKD. V was shortened by 7 bases and J by 5 bases, with 15 bases between the two germline ends. CDR3 nucleotides: TGTGCCATCAATCACCCGACAGCCGACAATGAGCAGTTCTTC. It codes for CAINHPTADNEQFF.

This rearrangement joins TRBV5-1 to TRBJ2-3; D not resolved. Germline values: CDR1 SGHRS, CDR2 YFSETQ. CDR3 length: 13 amino acids. V gave up 3 bases and J gave up 4 bases, with 9 bases separating them. The CDR3 DNA sequence: TGCGCCAGCAGCTCGGTCTGGGCAGATACGCAGTATTTT. Amino acids: CASSSVWADTQYF.

J is TRBJ2-7 and V is TRBV3-1, with D unclear. The germline gives CDR1 LGHDT, CDR2 YNNKEL (reference sequence). This CDR3 region has 12 residues. V lost 0 bases and J lost 8, with 8 bases in between. The CDR3: CASSQDRGKQYF. CDR3 coding DNA: TGTGCCAGCAGCCAAGATCGTGGTAAGCAGTACTTC.

In this sample, this clonotype turned up a few times. The chain couples TRBV28 to TRBJ2-7; 10 positions agree with TRBD1. Germline V gene lookup returns CDR1 MDHEN and CDR2 SYDVKM. The CDR3 spans 15 residues. V lost 6 bases, J lost 6 bases, and 11 bases stayed unmatched. CDR3 region: CASRLGTGAVSEQYF. CDR3 DNA sequence: TGTGCCAGCAGACTAGGGACAGGGGCTGTCTCCGAGCAGTACTTC. Filled out from reference TRBV28 and TRBJ2-7, the complete variable domain reads DVKVTQSSRYLVKRTGEKVFLECVQDMDHENMFWYRQDPGLGLRLIYFSYDVKMKEKGDIPEGYSVSREKKERFSLILESASTNQTSMYLCASRLGTGAVSEQYFGPGTRLTVT.

The chain carries TRBV28 and TRBJ1-5, with unresolved D. This CDR3 is 16 amino acids long. The V end lost 5 bases, the J end lost 3 bases, and 17 bases lay between the germline ends. Germline V gene data show CDR1 as MDHEN and CDR2 as SYDVKM. Written as DNA, the CDR3 is TGTGCCAGCAGTCCCAGCAGCAACCGATTCAATCAGCCCCAGCATTTT. This codes for CASSPSSNRFNQPQHF.

This clonotype was counted a single time. In DNA form, the CDR3 reads TGTGCCAGCAGCTTGGAACAGGGGGCCTACAATGAGCAGTTCTTC. Protein product: CASSLEQGAYNEQFF. This sequence joins TRBV11-3 and TRBJ2-1; 8 bases are shared with TRBD1. The length of the CDR3 is 15 residues. The V gene's germline CDR1 is SGHNT and CDR2 YENEEA. The J segment lost 2 bases and the V segment lost 3 bases, leaving 3 bases of the junction unmatched.

The chain employs TRBV4-1 and TRBJ2-5; TRBD1 or TRBD2 may be the D gene (5 bases each). Germline V gives CDR1 MGHRA, CDR2 YSYEKL. This CDR3 has 15 amino acids. V was shortened by 1 base and J by 1 base, with 10 bases between the two germline ends. In nucleotides, the CDR3 is TGCGCCAGCAGCCAAGGTCTGGGGACCCAAGAGACCCAGTACTTC. Amino acid sequence: CASSQGLGTQETQYF.

This sequence joins TRBV5-1 and TRBJ2-1, with 7 nucleotides matching TRBD1. CDR3 size: 15 residues. Looked up from germline, CDR1 is SGHRS and CDR2 is YFSETQ. With 1 base clipped from V and 3 bases from J, the junction kept 4 bases outside the gene matches. The CDR3 loop reads CASSLSGTVYNEQFF. DNA of the CDR3: TGCGCCAGCAGCTTGTCTGGGACAGTCTACAATGAGCAGTTCTTC.

The chain joins TRBV27 to TRBJ2-6; D is perhaps TRBD1 (5 bases). Trimming pared 7 bases from V and 0 bases from J, leaving 16 bases between. Germline loops: CDR1 MNHEY, CDR2 SMNVEV (reference sequence). There are 17 residues in the CDR3. The CDR3 loop reads CASTADSRLSGANVLTF. The DNA for the CDR3 is TGTGCCAGCACCGCAGACAGCCGTCTCTCTGGGGCCAACGTCCTGACTTTC.

The CDR3 DNA reads TGTGCCAGCAGCCTGACAGGGGATTTAGGAGATACGCAGTATTTT. This gives the protein CASSLTGDLGDTQYF. The gene calls are TRBV7-9 and TRBJ2-3; TRBD1 matches 8 bases. J was trimmed by 5 bases and V by 5 bases; bases with no gene match: 9. Germline CDR1 reads SEHNR; CDR2 reads FQNEAQ (reference sequence). The CDR3 consists of 15 residues. The full variable domain, completed using reference TRBV7-9 and TRBJ2-3, is DTGVSQNPRHKITKRGQNVTFRCDPISEHNRLYWYRQTLGQGPEFLTYFQNEAQLEKSRLLSDRFSAERPKGSFSTLEIQRTEQGDSAMYLCASSLTGDLGDTQYFGPGTRLTVL.

Comments on this clonotype: The junction departs from the called germline gene at one end, perhaps through a read error. V gene TRBV14 combines with J gene TRBJ2-1; D is unclear. The CDR3 consists of 14 residues. In germline, CDR1 is SGHDN, CDR2 FVKESK. The CDR3 bases are TGTGCCAGCAGCCAATATTTGGGGTTGAATGAACAGTTCTTC. This gives the protein CASSQYLGLNEQFF. Full variable domain (rest looked up from reference TRBV14 and TRBJ2-1): EAGVTQFPSHSVIEKGQTVTLRCDPISGHDNLYWYRRVMGKEIKFLLHFVKESKQDESGMPNNRFLAERTGGTYSTLKVQPAELEDSGVYFCASSQYLGLNEQFFGPGTRLTVL.

CDR3 in DNA: TGTGCCAGCAGTTGGGGACAGGCGTCAGAGTATTTT. Its protein is CASSWGQASEYF. This chain connects TRBV6-6 to TRBJ2-3; 8 bases align to TRBD1. With 4 bases clipped from V and 13 bases from J, the junction kept 7 bases outside the gene matches. The CDR3 covers 12 residues. Germline CDR1 MNHNY, CDR2 SVGAGI (reference sequence).

V usage is TRBV20-1 and J usage is TRBJ2-1, with 8 bases that match TRBD1. Germline-derived CDR1 and CDR2 are DFQATT and SNEGSKA (reference sequence). The CDR3 is made up of 15 amino acids. Trimming removed 3 bases from V and 0 bases from J; junction bases left unmatched: 4. CDR3 protein: CSARGQASSYNEQFF. CDR3 bases: TGCAGTGCTAGGGGACAGGCCAGCTCCTACAATGAGCAGTTCTTC.

The chain links TRBV5-6 to TRBJ2-4, with D perhaps TRBD2 (6 bases). The CDR3 sequence is 16 residues long. Between the trimmed V and J ends, which lost 4 bases and 0 bases, there was a span of 14 bases. Germline V CDR1 and CDR2: SGHDT, YYEEEE. CDR3 sequence reads: CASSQAGILAKNIQYF. CDR3 in DNA: TGTGCCAGCAGCCAGGCGGGGATACTAGCCAAAAACATTCAGTACTTC.

The chain uses TRBV5-1 and TRBJ2-7, with 12 bases that match TRBD1. V gave up 5 bases and J gave up 7 bases; unmatched junction bases: 7. The CDR3 sequence is 14 residues long. Germline V lookup: CDR1 SGHRS, CDR2 YFSETQ. This CDR3 reads CASRGQGAIGEQYF. The CDR3 bases are TGCGCCAGCAGGGGACAGGGGGCTATTGGGGAGCAGTACTTC. The full variable domain, with the rest looked up from reference TRBV5-1 and TRBJ2-7, is KAGVTQTPRYLIKTRGQQVTLSCSPISGHRSVSWYQQTPGQGLQFLFEYFSETQRNKGNFPGRFSGRQFSNSRSEMNVSTLELGDSALYLCASRGQGAIGEQYFGPGTRLTVT.

The rearrangement uses TRBV6-2 or TRBV6-3 and TRBJ2-7; the D is unclear. The DNA matches TRBJ2-5 better at its end, which makes the J call doubtful. CDR3 size: 13 residues. Germline V gene sequence: CDR1 MNHEY, CDR2 SVGEGT. The CDR3 spells CASSYLNKETQYF. The DNA for the CDR3 is TGTGCCAGCAGTTACCTGAACAAAGAGACCCAGTACTTC.

The chain uses TRBV20-1 and TRBJ2-5; TRBD2 agrees at 12 bases. The V gene's germline CDR1 is DFQATT and CDR2 SNEGSKA (reference sequence). The CDR3 has 14 residues. After removal of 6 bases from V and 11 bases from J, the junction contained 13 bases not matched to a gene. The CDR3 DNA follows: TGCAGTGCCCTGACTAGCGGGGGACTCAATGAGCAGTACTTC. Its protein is CSALTSGGLNEQYF.

The V gene is TRBV4-1, the J gene TRBJ2-3, with 10 bases fitting TRBD2. CDR3 length: 16 residues. J lost 2 bases, V lost 5 bases, and 7 bases had no gene match. Germline V gives CDR1 MGHRA, CDR2 YSYEKL. CDR3 region: CASSEPGLASTDTQYF. The CDR3, as DNA: TGCGCCAGCAGCGAACCGGGACTAGCGTCCACAGATACGCAGTATTTT.

The chain couples TRBV18 to TRBJ1-2, with D possibly being TRBD1 (5 bases). V lost 2 bases to trimming and J lost 8 bases, with 15 bases between them. The germline gives CDR1 KGHSH, CDR2 LQKENI. The CDR3 consists of 14 residues. CDR3 nucleotides: TGTGCCAGCTCACCAGTCCGGGACGGAGGGGGCTACACCTTC. It codes for CASSPVRDGGGYTF.